What follows are 22 T cell receptor beta chains derived from one specimen sequenced in a study of tumor-infiltrating lymphocytes in primary liver carcinoma. Taking roughly 20-32 mg of unsorted bulk tissue, the authors co-extracted RNA and DNA. TCR beta cDNA came from around 500 ng total RNA, primed with a constant-region primer. What produced the TCR beta libraries was three nested multiplex PCR rounds using slightly modified ARM-PCR. The two initial PCR rounds, around 10 cycles each, used TRBV1-TRBV30 forward and C-beta reverse primers. TCRdb re-derived calls from the multiplex PCR reads in MiXCR, one entry per CDR3 protein. The sample holds approximately 30,000 distinct CDR3 sequences, roughly 77% seen once. The sample comprised liver tumor tissue from sampling region 3. Sample subset: tumor region T3, left-lateral pole. These receptors originate from a woman in her twenties or thirties with primary liver carcinoma and hepatitis B virus infection.

On this clonotype: Relative to the germline gene, one junction end is altered; a read error may explain this. The rearrangement joins TRBV11-3 to TRBJ2-3; weak D call: TRBD2 (6 bases). The CDR3 runs 14 residues. Germline values: CDR1 SGHNT, CDR2 YENEEA. The CDR3 here is CASSVSGLSDTRYF. In nucleotides, the CDR3 is TGTGCCAGCAGCGTTAGCGGCCTCTCAGATACGCGGTATTTT.

Comment on this clonotype: At one end, the junction sequence differs from germline, possibly due to a read error. The genes are TRBV4-2 and TRBJ1-1; TRBD1 aligns across 8 bases. Germline V lookup: CDR1 LGHNA, CDR2 YNFKEQ. The CDR3 consists of 14 residues. The CDR3 nucleotides are TGTCCCAGCAGTCAAGCAGGGGGCCGGGATGAAGCATTCTTT. Its protein is CPSSQAGGRDEAFF.

To note about this clonotype: The junction departs from the called germline gene at one end, perhaps through a read error. The rearrangement uses TRBV11-1 and TRBJ2-2, with D perhaps being TRBD1 or TRBD2 (5 bases each). The CDR3 is made up of 16 amino acids. Looked up from germline, CDR1 is SGHAT and CDR2 is FQDESV (reference sequence). In DNA, the CDR3 is TGTGCCATCAGCTTAGTGAGGGGTACGAACATCGGGGAGCTGTTTTTT. Its translation is CAISLVRGTNIGELFF.

A word on this clonotype: Just one base apart from a much larger clone, this may be a read error. The chain has TRBV6-5 and TRBJ1-1; D unclear. CDR1 and CDR2 (germline): MNHEY, SVGAGI. The CDR3 loop spans 15 amino acids. In DNA, the CDR3 is TGTGCCAGCTGTTACTCCCCGGTTCCGGACACTGAAGCTTTCTTT. Translation: CASCYSPVPDTEAFF.

Worth noting for this clonotype: One junction end does not reproduce the germline sequence, and a read error may be involved. The V call is TRBV12-3 or TRBV12-4, the J call TRBJ2-1; 8 nucleotides agree with TRBD2. The CDR3 runs 17 residues. CDR3 in DNA: TGTGCAAGCAGTCCCAGTTGGGCTAGCGGGCCCTACAATAAGCAGTCCTTC. Translated: CASSPSWASGPYNKQSF.

Ten or more counts support this clonotype. The chain carries TRBV11-1 and TRBJ2-1; D not certain. Trimming took 1 base from V and 5 from J, leaving 9 bases between them. CDR1 is SGHAT and CDR2 is FQDESV in the germline V gene (reference sequence). The CDR3 is made up of 14 amino acids. CDR3 region: CASSLGVSNNEQFF. The CDR3 region has the DNA TGTGCCAGCAGCTTAGGCGTCTCGAACAATGAGCAGTTCTTC.

A note on this clonotype: The junction differs from germline at one of its ends, possibly a read error. The rearrangement links TRBV11-2 to TRBJ2-7; D is perhaps TRBD1 or TRBD2 (5 bases each). The germline gives CDR1 SGHAT, CDR2 FQNNGV. The CDR3 spans 17 residues. The CDR3 sequence: CACSITGGGSWTYEQYF. In nucleotides, the CDR3 is TGTGCCTGCAGTATCACAGGAGGAGGCTCTTGGACCTACGAGCAATACTTC.

As for this clonotype: Being one base from a much bigger clone, this may be a read error. This chain uses TRBV12-3 or TRBV12-4 with TRBJ1-1, with D uncertain. Trimming took off 7 bases at V and 4 bases at J, with 10 bases between the two ends. The CDR3 spans 12 residues. The CDR3 reads CASTRRSTEAFF. The CDR3 DNA reads TGTGCCAGCACCAGACGGAGCACTGAAGCTTTCTTT.

Comment on this clonotype: It may be a read error: a sequence one base away is much more abundant. The rearrangement links TRBV24-1 to TRBJ2-1, with D perhaps matching TRBD1 (6 bases). The CDR3 contains 13 residues. CDR1 is KGHDR, CDR2 SFDVKD, per germline. CDR3 in amino acids: CGTRDTSYNEQFF. In DNA, the CDR3 is TGTGGCACCAGGGACACTTCCTACAATGAGCAGTTCTTC.

For this clonotype: A much larger clone lies one base from this, so it may be a read error. This rearrangement joins TRBV11-2 to TRBJ1-3, with unresolved D. CDR3 length equals 13 residues. Germline values: CDR1 SGHAT, CDR2 FQNNGV. Trimming shortened V by 7 bases and J by 16 bases, and 23 bases separated the two germline ends. CDR3 amino acids: CASNDLLGNNMYF. The CDR3 DNA reads TGTGCCAGCAACGATCTGCTTGGAAACAACATGTATTTT.

A note on this clonotype: A read error may be the cause here, since a much bigger clone is one base away. V is TRBV20-1 and J is TRBJ2-1; TRBD2 matches at 10 bases. The V gene's germline CDR1 is DFQATT and CDR2 SNEGSKA (reference sequence). J was trimmed by 0 bases and V by 6 bases; bases with no gene match: 11. CDR3 size: 17 residues. This chain's CDR3 is CSAPAGGLPNSYNEQFF. DNA for the CDR3: TGCAGTGCCCCAGCGGGAGGGCTACCGAACTCCTACAATGAGCAGTTCTTC.

Comments on this clonotype: A much more abundant neighbour one base away suggests this may be a read error. The chain links TRBV11-3 to TRBJ2-3, with 8 bases fitting TRBD1. Per the germline V gene, CDR1 is SGHNT and CDR2 is YENEEA. The length of the CDR3 is 16 residues. The V segment lost 5 bases and the J segment 7 bases; nucleotides outside the gene matches: 14. CDR3 DNA sequence: TGTGCCAGCAGCCCCCGACAGGGGTCAAGCTCATATACGCAGTATTTT. Amino acids: CASSPRQGSSSYTQYF.

On this clonotype itself: At one end the junction does not follow the germline gene, possibly because of a read error. V is TRBV4-3 and J is TRBJ2-2, with a tentative D call TRBD2 (5 bases). The CDR3 has 16 amino acids. Germline lookup yields CDR1 LGHNA and CDR2 YSLEER. CDR3 sequence: CASSQGAGTLTGELLF. The CDR3 DNA is TGCGCCAGCAGCCAAGGGGCGGGTACCCTCACCGGGGAACTGCTTTTT.

As regards this clonotype: Given a much more abundant clone one base away, this may be a read error. J is TRBJ1-5 and V is TRBV6-5; 8 nucleotides match TRBD1. This CDR3 contains 15 residues. Unmatched junction bases numbered 13, after V lost 6 bases and J lost 9 bases. In germline, CDR1 is MNHEY, CDR2 SVGAGI. The chain's CDR3 is CASSQRQGSCLPQHF. In DNA form, the CDR3 reads TGTGCCAGCAGCCAGAGACAGGGGAGTTGTCTGCCCCAGCATTTT.

With respect to this clonotype: A much more abundant neighbour one base away suggests this may be a read error. V and J are TRBV11-3 and TRBJ2-7; TRBD1 or TRBD2 may be the D gene (5 bases each). The CDR3 contains 14 residues. Trimming stripped 2 bases from V and 2 bases from J, with 10 bases between. Germline assignment: CDR1 SGHNT and CDR2 YENEEA. CDR3 sequence reads: CASSLTTGPYEQYF. The CDR3, as DNA: TGTGCCAGCAGCTTAACGACGGGGCCCTACGAGCAGTACTTC. The full variable domain, its missing parts supplied by reference TRBV11-3 and TRBJ2-7, is EAGVVQSPRYKIIEKKQPVAFWCNPISGHNTLYWYLQNLGQGPELLIRYENEEAVDDSQLPKDRFSAERLKGVDSTLKIQPAELGDSAVYLCASSLTTGPYEQYFGPGTRLTVT.

The V call is TRBV6-5, the J call TRBJ2-7; a weak D match, TRBD1 (5 bases). CDR1 MNHEY and CDR2 SVGAGI come from the germline V gene. The CDR3 is made up of 15 amino acids. The ends were cut back, 2 bases at V and 0 bases at J, with 11 bases in the middle. DNA of the CDR3: TGTGCCAGCAGTTACGATGACAGCAACTCCTACGAGCAGTACTTC. Protein sequence: CASSYDDSNSYEQYF.

Remarks on this clonotype: The missing conserved phenylalanine or tryptophan at the end of this CDR3 makes a read error likely. This chain joins TRBV28 and TRBJ2-7; no clear D gene. The V gene's germline CDR1 is MDHEN and CDR2 SYDVKM. The CDR3 runs to 17 residues. The CDR3, as DNA: TGTGCCAGCAGCCTCCCTTTGGACGGATGGTACTCTTACGGGCAGTACTAC. This codes for CASSLPLDGWYSYGQYY.

This clonotype is medium-sized. This chain connects TRBV28 to TRBJ2-3; D might be TRBD1 (5 bases). Trimming removed 3 bases from V and 1 base from J, with 17 bases in between. The germline V gene encodes CDR1 MDHEN and CDR2 SYDVKM. CDR3 length: 17 amino acids. The CDR3 loop reads CASSFDSMRWGTDTQYF. The CDR3 DNA sequence: TGTGCCAGCAGTTTTGACAGTATGAGGTGGGGCACAGATACGCAGTATTTT.

A remark on this clonotype: At one end, the junction sequence differs from germline, possibly due to a read error. This sequence joins TRBV11-2 and TRBJ2-7, with 7 bases fitting TRBD1. The CDR3 contains 15 residues. Germline assignment: CDR1 SGHAT and CDR2 FQNNGV. The CDR3 spells CASNLTGQPSYKQYF. CDR3 nucleotide sequence: TGTGCCAGCAACTTAACGGGACAGCCCTCCTACAAGCAGTACTTC.

This chain links TRBV11-2 with TRBJ1-2, with 7 bases aligning to TRBD1. With 7 bases clipped from V and 14 bases from J, the junction kept 16 bases outside the gene matches. The CDR3 loop spans 13 amino acids. Germline values: CDR1 SGHAT, CDR2 FQNNGV. CDR3 DNA sequence: TGTGCCAGCACTCAGGGGGGGGGTGGAGACTGTACCTTC. Protein product: CASTQGGGGDCTF.

Ten or more counts support this clonotype. V and J are TRBV11-3 and TRBJ2-2; D not certain. V was clipped by 5 bases and J by 7 bases, with 8 bases between them. CDR3 length: 12 amino acids. Germline V gene lookup returns CDR1 SGHNT and CDR2 YENEEA. CDR3 sequence (DNA): TGTGCCAGCAGCCCGTGGGGCGGGGAGCTGTTTTTT. Amino acid sequence: CASSPWGGELFF.

A remark on this clonotype: One end of the junction is discordant with germline, which a read error may explain. This chain uses TRBV4-2 with TRBJ2-7, with TRBD1 matching over 10 bases. This CDR3 spans 18 amino acids. CDR1 and CDR2 from the germline V gene are LGHNA and YNFKEQ. The CDR3 sequence is CACSQEHLGQGGPLEQYF. The CDR3 DNA reads TGTGCCTGCAGCCAGGAACATCTAGGACAGGGGGGACCGCTCGAGCAGTACTTC.